This T cell receptor (beta chain) was identified in a study of blood T cells in healthy people across ages. Regarding the study as a whole: Higher diversity, along with more naive CD4+ cells, distinguished long-lived donors from aged donors.

The draw of peripheral blood yielded approximately 10 milliliters from each donor. Total RNA, at least 5 micrograms per sample, was extracted from PBMCs. The germline V gene encodes CDR1 SQVTM and CDR2 ANQGSEA. Between the trimmed V and J ends, which lost 3 bases and 7 bases, there was a span of 7 bases. The CDR3 loop spans 11 amino acids. This clonotype was detected a few times. What it binds is unknown. The use of a sample-barcoded 5' primer and a J-beta primer mix characterized a second PCR of roughly 7 to 11 cycles. Every molecule of cDNA carried a tag from a template-switch adaptor with 12 random nucleotides. TCRdb processed the 5' RACE reads anew with MiXCR; each CDR3 protein has one entry. The data show nearly 800,000 distinct CDR3 sequences, with roughly 56% seen just once and roughly 25% held by the top ten.

The sequenced sample was blood. This receptor was obtained from a man in his forties in good health. This rearrangement joins TRBV29-1 to TRBJ2-4; D remains ambiguous. CDR3: CSVEDDNIQYF. For the CDR3, the DNA is TGCAGCGTTGAGGATGATAACATTCAGTACTTC.